This T cell receptor (beta chain) was sequenced in a study of response to subunit inactivated influenza vaccine. This clonotype appeared a few times. Its antigen remains unidentified. TCRdb recomputed calls from the RT-PCR reads with MiXCR, one row per CDR3 protein. The sample contains 750,000 to 850,000 distinct CDR3 sequences, approximately 17% of which appear only once. Germline loops: CDR1 KGHDR, CDR2 SFDVKD. This CDR3 is built from 13 residues. V was trimmed by 7 bases and J by 10 bases, leaving 16 bases between them. General study points: The authors offered the suggestion that each seasonal influenza vaccination recruits few new T cells.

The source of this sequence is a man over 45 who received an inactivated influenza vaccine. The starting material was PBMCs from blood, obtained 5 to 6 days after vaccination. The rearrangement uses TRBV24-1 and TRBJ2-1, with D perhaps matching TRBD1 (6 bases). This CDR3 is CATSFGTPREQFF. The CDR3 DNA reads as TGTGCCACCAGCTTCGGGACACCCAGGGAGCAGTTCTTC.